This T cell receptor (beta chain) was observed in a study of T cell responses to AZD1222 COVID-19 vaccine. Study-wide points: The donors showed a predominance of white British ancestry and of females, with possible underestimation of clonal diversity.

The length of the CDR3 is 16 residues. Germline V gives CDR1 MDHEN, CDR2 SYDVKM. V gave up 4 bases and J gave up 2 bases, with 17 bases separating them. Measured with immunoSEQ multiplex PCR; TCRdb has only the in-frame clones, and not every one. Here the sample spans more than 70,000 clones, 65% to 90% being singletons. Points on this clone: Its antigen is still unknown.

V gene TRBV28 combines with J gene TRBJ2-5; possibly TRBD1 for D (6 bases). The sequenced sample was peripheral blood, obtained on day 0 of AZD1222 vaccination. The TCR sequence derives from an adult in good health. The DNA for the CDR3 is TGTGCCAGCAGTTCCCTTTTGACAGGCTATCAAGAGACCCAGTACTTC. Translation gives CASSSLLTGYQETQYF. Together with reference TRBV28 and TRBJ2-5, the CDR3 gives the full variable domain: DVKVTQSSRYLVKRTGEKVFLECVQDMDHENMFWYRQDPGLGLRLIYFSYDVKMKEKGDIPEGYSVSREKKERFSLILESASTNQTSMYLCASSSLLTGYQETQYFGPGTRLLVL.